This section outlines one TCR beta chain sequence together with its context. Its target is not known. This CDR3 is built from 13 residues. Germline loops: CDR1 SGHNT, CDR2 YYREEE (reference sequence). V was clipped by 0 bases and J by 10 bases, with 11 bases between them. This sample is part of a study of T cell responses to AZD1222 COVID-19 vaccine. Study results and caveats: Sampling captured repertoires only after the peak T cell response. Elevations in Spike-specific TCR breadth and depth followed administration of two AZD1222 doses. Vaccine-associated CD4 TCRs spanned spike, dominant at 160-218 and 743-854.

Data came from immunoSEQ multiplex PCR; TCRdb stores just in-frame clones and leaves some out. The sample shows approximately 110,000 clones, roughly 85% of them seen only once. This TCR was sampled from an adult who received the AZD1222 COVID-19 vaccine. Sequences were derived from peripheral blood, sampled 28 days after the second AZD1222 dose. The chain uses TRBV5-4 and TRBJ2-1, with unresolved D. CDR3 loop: CASSLVSRKEQFF. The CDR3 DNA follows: TGTGCCAGCAGCTTGGTTTCGAGGAAGGAGCAGTTCTTC.